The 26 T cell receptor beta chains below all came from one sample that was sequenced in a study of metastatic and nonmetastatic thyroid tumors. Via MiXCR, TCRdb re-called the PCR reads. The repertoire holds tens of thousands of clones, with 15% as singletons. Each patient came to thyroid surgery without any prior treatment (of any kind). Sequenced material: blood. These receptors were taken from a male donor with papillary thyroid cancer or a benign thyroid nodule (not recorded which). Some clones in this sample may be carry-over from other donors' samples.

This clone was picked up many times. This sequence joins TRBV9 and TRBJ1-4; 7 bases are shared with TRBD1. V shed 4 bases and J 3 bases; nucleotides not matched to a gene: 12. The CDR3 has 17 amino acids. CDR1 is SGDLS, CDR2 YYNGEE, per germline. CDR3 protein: CASSISGQTGANEKLFF. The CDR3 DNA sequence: TGTGCCAGCAGCATATCGGGACAGACAGGAGCTAATGAAAAACTGTTTTTT.

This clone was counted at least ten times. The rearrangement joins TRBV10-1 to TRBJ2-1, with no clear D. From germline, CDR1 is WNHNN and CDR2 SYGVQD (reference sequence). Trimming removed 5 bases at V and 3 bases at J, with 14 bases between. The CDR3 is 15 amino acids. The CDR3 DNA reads TGCGCCAGCAGTCCCTTCAGCAGTAGCTACAATGAGCAGTTCTTC. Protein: CASSPFSSSYNEQFF.

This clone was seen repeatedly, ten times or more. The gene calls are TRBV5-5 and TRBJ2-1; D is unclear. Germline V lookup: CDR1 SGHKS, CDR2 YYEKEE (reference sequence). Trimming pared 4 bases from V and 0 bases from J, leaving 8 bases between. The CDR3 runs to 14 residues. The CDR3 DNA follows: TGTGCCAGCAGCCAGTGGGACTCCTACAATGAGCAGTTCTTC. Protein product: CASSQWDSYNEQFF.

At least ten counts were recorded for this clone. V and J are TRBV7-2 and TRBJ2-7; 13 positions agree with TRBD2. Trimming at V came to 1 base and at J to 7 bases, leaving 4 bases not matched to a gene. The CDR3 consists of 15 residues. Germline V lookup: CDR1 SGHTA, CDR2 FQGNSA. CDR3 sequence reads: CASSLGGTSGVEQYF. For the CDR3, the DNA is TGTGCCAGCAGCTTAGGCGGGACTAGCGGGGTGGAGCAGTACTTC.

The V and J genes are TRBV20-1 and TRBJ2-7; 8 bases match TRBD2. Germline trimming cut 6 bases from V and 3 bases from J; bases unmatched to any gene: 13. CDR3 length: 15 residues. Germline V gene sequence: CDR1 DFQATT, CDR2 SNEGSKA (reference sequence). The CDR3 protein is CSASPTGGGVYEQYF. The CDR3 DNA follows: TGCAGTGCCAGCCCCACCGGGGGGGGTGTCTACGAGCAGTACTTC.

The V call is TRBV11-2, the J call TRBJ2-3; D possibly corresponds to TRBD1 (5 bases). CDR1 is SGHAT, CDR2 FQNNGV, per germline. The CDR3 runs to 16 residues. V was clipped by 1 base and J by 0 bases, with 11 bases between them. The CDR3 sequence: CASSLVAGYSTDTQYF. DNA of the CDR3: TGTGCCAGCAGCTTAGTAGCAGGGTACAGCACAGATACGCAGTATTTT.

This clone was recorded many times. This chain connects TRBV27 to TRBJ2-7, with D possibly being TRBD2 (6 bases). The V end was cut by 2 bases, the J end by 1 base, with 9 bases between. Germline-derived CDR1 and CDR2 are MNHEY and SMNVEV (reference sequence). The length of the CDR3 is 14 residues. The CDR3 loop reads CASSLDGGSYEQYF. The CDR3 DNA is TGTGCCAGCAGTTTAGATGGAGGGTCCTACGAGCAGTACTTC.

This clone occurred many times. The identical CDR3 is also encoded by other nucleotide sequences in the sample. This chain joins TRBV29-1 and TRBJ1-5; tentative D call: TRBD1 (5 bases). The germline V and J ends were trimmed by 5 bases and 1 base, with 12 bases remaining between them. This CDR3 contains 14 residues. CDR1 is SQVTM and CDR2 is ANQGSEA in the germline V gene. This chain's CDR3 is CSVIEGTSNQPQHF. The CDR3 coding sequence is TGCAGCGTTATAGAGGGGACGAGCAATCAGCCCCAGCATTTT.

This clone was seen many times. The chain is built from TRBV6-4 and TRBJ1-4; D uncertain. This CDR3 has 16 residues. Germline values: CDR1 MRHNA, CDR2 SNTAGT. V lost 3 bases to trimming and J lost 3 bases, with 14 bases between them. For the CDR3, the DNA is TGTGCCAGCAGTGAGGACGGAGGGAGACCTAATGAAAAACTGTTTTTT. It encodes CASSEDGGRPNEKLFF.

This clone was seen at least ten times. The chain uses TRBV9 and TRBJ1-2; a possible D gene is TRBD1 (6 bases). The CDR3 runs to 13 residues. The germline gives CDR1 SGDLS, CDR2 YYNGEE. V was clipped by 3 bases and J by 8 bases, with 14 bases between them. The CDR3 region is CASSAQGRVGYTF. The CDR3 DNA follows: TGTGCCAGCAGCGCCCAGGGGAGGGTCGGCTACACCTTC.

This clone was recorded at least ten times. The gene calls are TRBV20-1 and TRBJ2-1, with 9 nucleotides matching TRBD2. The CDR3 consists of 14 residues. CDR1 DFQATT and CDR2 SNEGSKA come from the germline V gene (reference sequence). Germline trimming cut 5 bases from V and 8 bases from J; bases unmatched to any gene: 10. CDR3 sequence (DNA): TGCAGTGCTTCCGGGACTAGCTGGCAATATGAGCAGTTCTTC. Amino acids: CSASGTSWQYEQFF.

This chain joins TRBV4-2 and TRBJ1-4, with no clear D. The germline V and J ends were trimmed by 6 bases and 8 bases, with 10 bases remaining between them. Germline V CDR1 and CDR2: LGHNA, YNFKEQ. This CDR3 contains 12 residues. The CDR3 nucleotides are TGTGCCAGCAGAGTACGGCGCGAAAAACTGTTTTTT. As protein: CASRVRREKLFF.

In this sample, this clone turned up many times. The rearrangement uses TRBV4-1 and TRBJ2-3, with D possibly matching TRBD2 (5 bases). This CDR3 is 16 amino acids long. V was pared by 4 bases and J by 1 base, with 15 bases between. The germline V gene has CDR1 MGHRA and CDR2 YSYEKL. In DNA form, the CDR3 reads TGCGCCAGCAGCCCTATCCCGGGGTCTGGCACAGATACGCAGTATTTT. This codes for CASSPIPGSGTDTQYF.

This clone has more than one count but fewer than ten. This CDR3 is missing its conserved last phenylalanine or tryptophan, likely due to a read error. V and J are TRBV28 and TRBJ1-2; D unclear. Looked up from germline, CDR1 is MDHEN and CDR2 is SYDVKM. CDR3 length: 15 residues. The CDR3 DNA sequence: TGTGCCAGCATTTTAATGAGTCGGCTGCTGCATGGCTACACCCTC. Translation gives CASILMSRLLHGYTL.

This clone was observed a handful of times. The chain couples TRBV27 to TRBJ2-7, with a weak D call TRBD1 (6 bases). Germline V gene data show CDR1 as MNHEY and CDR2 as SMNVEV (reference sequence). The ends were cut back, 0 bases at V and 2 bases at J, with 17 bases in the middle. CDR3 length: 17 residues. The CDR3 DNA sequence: TGTGCCAGCAGTTTATCCCCAACAGGGAAAGGGACCTACGAGCAGTACTTC. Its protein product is CASSLSPTGKGTYEQYF.

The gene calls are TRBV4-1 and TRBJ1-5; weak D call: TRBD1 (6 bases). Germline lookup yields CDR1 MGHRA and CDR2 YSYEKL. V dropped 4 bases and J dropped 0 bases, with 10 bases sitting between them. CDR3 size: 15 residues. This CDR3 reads CASSPDRYSNQPQHF. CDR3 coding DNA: TGCGCCAGCAGCCCCGACAGGTATAGCAATCAGCCCCAGCATTTT.

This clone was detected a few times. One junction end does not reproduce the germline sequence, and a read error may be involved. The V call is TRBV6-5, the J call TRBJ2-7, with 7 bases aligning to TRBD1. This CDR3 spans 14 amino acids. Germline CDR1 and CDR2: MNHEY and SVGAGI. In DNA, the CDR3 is TGTGCCGGCAGTTGGAGACAGGGAGTCTACGAGCAGTACTTT. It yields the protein CAGSWRQGVYEQYF.

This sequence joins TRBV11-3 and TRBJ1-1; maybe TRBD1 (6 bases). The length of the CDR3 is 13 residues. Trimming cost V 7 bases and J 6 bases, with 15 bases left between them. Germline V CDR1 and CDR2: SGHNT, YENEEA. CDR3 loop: CASTRQVSAEAFF. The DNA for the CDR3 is TGTGCCAGCACCAGACAGGTTTCCGCTGAAGCTTTCTTT.

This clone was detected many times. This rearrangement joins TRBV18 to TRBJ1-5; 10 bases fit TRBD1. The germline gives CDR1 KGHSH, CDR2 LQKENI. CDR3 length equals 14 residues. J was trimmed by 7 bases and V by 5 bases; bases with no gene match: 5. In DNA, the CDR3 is TGTGCCAGCTCATCGGGACAGGGGTACCAGCCCCAGCATTTT. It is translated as CASSSGQGYQPQHF.

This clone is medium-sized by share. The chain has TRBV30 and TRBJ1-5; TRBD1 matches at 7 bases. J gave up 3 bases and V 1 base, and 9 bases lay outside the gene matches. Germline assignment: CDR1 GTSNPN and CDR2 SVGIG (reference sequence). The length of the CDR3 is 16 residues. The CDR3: CAWSGGQPAYNQPQHF. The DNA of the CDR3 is TGTGCCTGGAGTGGGGGACAGCCGGCCTACAATCAGCCCCAGCATTTT. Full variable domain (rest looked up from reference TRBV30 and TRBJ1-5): SQTIHQWPATLVQPVGSPLSLECTVEGTSNPNLYWYRQAAGRGLQLLFYSVGIGQISSEVPQNLSASRPQDRQFILSSKKLLLSDSGFYLCAWSGGQPAYNQPQHFGDGTRLSIL.

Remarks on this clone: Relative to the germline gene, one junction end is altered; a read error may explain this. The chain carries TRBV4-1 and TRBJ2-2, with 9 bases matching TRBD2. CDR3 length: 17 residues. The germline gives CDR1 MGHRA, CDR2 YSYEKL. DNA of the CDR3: TGCGCCAGCAGCAAAGACCGGGCGGGAGGGGAGGCCGGGGAGCTGTTTTTT. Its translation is CASSKDRAGGEAGELFF.

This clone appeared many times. The chain's CDR3 is CASSVGGTANTEAFF. CDR3 DNA sequence: TGTGCCAGCAGCGTAGGAGGGACAGCGAACACTGAAGCTTTCTTT. This chain joins TRBV9 and TRBJ1-1; 7 bases are shared with TRBD1. From germline, CDR1 is SGDLS and CDR2 YYNGEE. The V gene end was trimmed by 0 bases and the J gene end by 1 base; junction bases not matched to a gene: 3. The CDR3 runs to 15 residues.

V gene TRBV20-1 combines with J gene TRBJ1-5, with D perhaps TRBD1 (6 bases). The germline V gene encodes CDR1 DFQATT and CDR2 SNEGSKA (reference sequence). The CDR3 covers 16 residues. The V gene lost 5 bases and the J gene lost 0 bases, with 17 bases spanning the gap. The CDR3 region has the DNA TGCAGTGCTCAGCATTTACAGGGACTTAGCAATCAGCCCCAGCATTTT. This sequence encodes CSAQHLQGLSNQPQHF.

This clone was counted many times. The CDR3 nucleotides are TGTGCCAGCAGTAACAGGGTGGATCGGACTGAAGCTTTCTTT. Protein: CASSNRVDRTEAFF. The chain combines TRBV6-1 with TRBJ1-1; TRBD1 might be the D (6 bases). The length of the CDR3 is 14 residues. V lost 5 bases and J 5 bases, leaving 15 bases between the germline ends. From germline, CDR1 is MNHNS and CDR2 SASEGT.

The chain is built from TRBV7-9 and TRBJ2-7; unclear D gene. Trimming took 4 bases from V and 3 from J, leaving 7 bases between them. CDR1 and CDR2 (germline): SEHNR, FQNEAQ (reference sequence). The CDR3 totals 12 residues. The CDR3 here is CASSSLFYEQYF. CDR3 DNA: TGTGCCAGCAGCTCCCTTTTCTACGAGCAGTACTTC.

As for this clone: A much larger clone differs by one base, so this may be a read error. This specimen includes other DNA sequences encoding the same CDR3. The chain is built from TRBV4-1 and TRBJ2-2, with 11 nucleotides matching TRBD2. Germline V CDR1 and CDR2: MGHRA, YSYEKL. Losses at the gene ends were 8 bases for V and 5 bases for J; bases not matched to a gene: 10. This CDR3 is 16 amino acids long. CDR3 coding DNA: TGCGCCAGCCACCTCGGGACTAGCGGAAGTACCGGGGAGCTGTTTTTT. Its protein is CASHLGTSGSTGELFF.